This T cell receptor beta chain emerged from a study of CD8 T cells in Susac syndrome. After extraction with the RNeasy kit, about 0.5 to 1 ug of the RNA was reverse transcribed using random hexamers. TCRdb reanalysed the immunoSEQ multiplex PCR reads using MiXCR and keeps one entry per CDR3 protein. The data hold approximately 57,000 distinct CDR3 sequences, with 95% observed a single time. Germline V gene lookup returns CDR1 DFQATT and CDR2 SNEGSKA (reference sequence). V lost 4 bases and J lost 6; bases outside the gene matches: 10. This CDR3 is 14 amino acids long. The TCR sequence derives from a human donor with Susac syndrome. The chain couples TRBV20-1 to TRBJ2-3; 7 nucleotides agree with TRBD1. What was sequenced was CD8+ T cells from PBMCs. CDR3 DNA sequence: TGCAGTGCTACCCGACAGGGTAATTATGATACGCAGTATTTT. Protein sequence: CSATRQGNYDTQYF.